This entry lists 8 T cell receptor beta chains sequenced from one sample in a study of T cell repertoires in cytomegalovirus infection. One entry per CDR3 protein, called by TCRdb with MiXCR from the reads. The sample includes 200,000 to 250,000 distinct CDR3 sequences, roughly 20% seen only once; the top ten take about 20%. Sample: CD8+ T cells from PBMCs. These receptors originate from a human donor in good health (CMV status not recorded). Some clones in this sample may be carry-over from other donors' samples.

The count of this clonotype is one. A single base separates this from a much larger clone, so it may be a read error. This rearrangement joins TRBV6-2 or TRBV6-3 to TRBJ2-2; 14 positions match TRBD2. The CDR3 has 20 residues. The germline CDR1 and CDR2 sequences are MNHEY and SVGEGT. The chain's CDR3 is CANSDGPRLAGGPDTGELFF. CDR3 in DNA: TGTGCCAACAGTGACGGCCCGCGACTAGCGGGGGGGCCGGACACCGGGGAGCTGTTTTTT.

The chain combines TRBV2 with TRBJ2-3; D might be TRBD2 (6 bases). The CDR3 has 15 residues. The ends were cut back, 1 base at V and 2 bases at J, with 10 bases in the middle. Germline V gives CDR1 SNHLY, CDR2 FYNNEI. CDR3 nucleotides: TGTGCCAGCAGTGAAGGGGGGGACGACACAGATACGCAGTATTTT. The encoded protein is CASSEGGDDTDTQYF.

The genes are TRBV7-9 and TRBJ1-2; 7 bases map to TRBD1. This CDR3 region has 13 residues. Germline trimming cut 6 bases from V and 5 bases from J; bases unmatched to any gene: 6. Germline V gene data show CDR1 as SEHNR and CDR2 as FQNEAQ (reference sequence). This CDR3 reads CASRTGREYGYTF. DNA for the CDR3: TGTGCCAGCAGGACAGGGAGGGAGTATGGCTACACCTTC.

This clonotype was counted a few times. This sequence joins TRBV7-6 and TRBJ2-5; 9 nucleotides align to TRBD1. Germline CDR1 reads SGHVS; CDR2 reads FNYEAQ. J gave up 4 bases and V 5 bases, and 14 bases lay outside the gene matches. This CDR3 has 17 amino acids. The CDR3 region has the DNA TGTGCCAGCAGCATCTTAGCTCGGACAGGGGAAGGAGAGACCCAGTACTTC. This translates into CASSILARTGEGETQYF.

Many counts were recorded for this clonotype. The chain employs TRBV7-2 and TRBJ1-5; the D is unclear. The V end lost 1 base, the J end lost 2 bases, and 9 bases lay between the germline ends. There are 15 residues in the CDR3. Germline assignment: CDR1 SGHTA and CDR2 FQGNSA. This CDR3 reads CASSLGSDGNQPQHF. CDR3 sequence (DNA): TGTGCCAGCAGCTTAGGTTCAGACGGCAATCAGCCCCAGCATTTT.

Comments on this clonotype: Its ends do not fully match the called genes, so a read error is possible. The chain uses TRBV4-1 and TRBJ2-1; TRBD2 matches at 7 bases. Germline V gene lookup returns CDR1 MGHRA and CDR2 YSYEKL. CDR3 size: 16 residues. CDR3 nucleotide sequence: TGTGCCAGCAGCCAAGAAAGCGGGGATGCCTACAATGAGCAGTTCTTC. Residues: CASSQESGDAYNEQFF.

This clonotype was picked up a small number of times. The rearrangement uses TRBV24-1 and TRBJ1-2; possibly TRBD1 for D (5 bases). Germline V gene sequence: CDR1 KGHDR, CDR2 SFDVKD. CDR3 size: 13 residues. V was cut by 7 bases and J by 5 bases, with 13 bases left in between. Written as DNA, the CDR3 is TGTGCCACCAGGGGACCCTCTGAATATGGCTACACCTTC. Protein sequence: CATRGPSEYGYTF.

The rearrangement links TRBV7-3 to TRBJ2-1, with D possibly being TRBD2 (6 bases). The germline CDR1 and CDR2 sequences are SGHTA and FQGTGA. V lost 2 bases to trimming and J lost 7 bases, with 15 bases between them. This CDR3 has 15 residues. The CDR3: CASSLGGPQLNEQFF. DNA of the CDR3: TGTGCCAGCAGCTTAGGAGGGCCCCAATTGAATGAGCAGTTCTTC.